This TCR beta chain was captured by sequencing in a study of control samples from healthy donors and cancer patients. This CDR3 contains 17 residues. The germline V gene has CDR1 MNHNS and CDR2 SASEGT. V was clipped by 4 bases and J by 5 bases; unmatched bases: 12. Sequenced by immunoSEQ multiplex PCR; TCRdb stores in-frame clones only, minus some. The profile shows about 53,000 clones, around 90% of them singletons. The TCR sequence derives from a man between 60 and 70 years old with head and neck cancer. The chain has TRBV6-1 and TRBJ2-2; 8 nucleotides match TRBD2. The sample comprised PBMCs. Here the CDR3 reads CASSVVSAGGPTGELFF. The CDR3 bases are TGTGCCAGCAGTGTAGTTTCTGCGGGGGGCCCGACCGGGGAGCTGTTTTTT.